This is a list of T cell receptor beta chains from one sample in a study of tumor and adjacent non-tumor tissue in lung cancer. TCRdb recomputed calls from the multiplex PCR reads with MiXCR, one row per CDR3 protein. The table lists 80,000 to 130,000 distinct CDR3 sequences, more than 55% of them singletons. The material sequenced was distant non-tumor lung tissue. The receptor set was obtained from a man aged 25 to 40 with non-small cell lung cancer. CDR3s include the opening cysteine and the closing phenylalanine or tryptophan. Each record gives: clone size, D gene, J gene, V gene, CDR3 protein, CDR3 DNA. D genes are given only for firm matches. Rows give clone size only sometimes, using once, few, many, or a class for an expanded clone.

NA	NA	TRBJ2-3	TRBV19	CASSRLDGTDTQYF	TGTGCCAGTAGTAGGCTAGATGGCACAGATACGCAGTATTTT
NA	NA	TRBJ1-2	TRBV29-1	CSVAERSYTF	TGCAGCGTTGCCGAGCGTAGCTACACCTTC
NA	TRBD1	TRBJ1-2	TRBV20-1	CNARDSGTGVNYGYTF	TGCAATGCCAGAGATTCCGGGACAGGGGTCAACTATGGCTACACCTTC
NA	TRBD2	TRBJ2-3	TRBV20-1	CRASNPGGRGDAQYF	TGCCGTGCTAGCAATCCGGGAGGGCGGGGAGATGCGCAGTATTTT
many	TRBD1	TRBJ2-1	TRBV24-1	CATSDPGQANEQFF	TGTGCCACCAGTGATCCGGGACAGGCCAATGAGCAGTTCTTC
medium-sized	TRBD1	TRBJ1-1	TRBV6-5	CASSSGQRNTEAFF	TGTGCCAGCAGCTCGGGACAGAGGAACACTGAAGCTTTCTTT
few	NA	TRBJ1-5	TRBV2	CASSGPSGAGGQPQHF	TGTGCCAGCAGTGGACCCTCTGGCGCGGGCGGTCAGCCCCAGCATTTT
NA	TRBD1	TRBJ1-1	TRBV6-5	CANRSGTGANTEAFF	TGTGCCAACAGATCCGGGACAGGAGCGAACACTGAAGCTTTCTTT
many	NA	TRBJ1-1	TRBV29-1	CSVWNTLNTEAFF	TGCAGCGTATGGAACACCTTGAACACTGAAGCTTTCTTT
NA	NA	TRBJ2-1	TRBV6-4	CASSDSDNNEQFF	TGTGCCAGCAGTGACTCGGACAACAATGAGCAGTTCTTC
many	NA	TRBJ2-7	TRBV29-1	CSVLGRQGGYEQYF	TGCAGCGTCCTAGGACGGCAGGGAGGATACGAGCAGTACTTC
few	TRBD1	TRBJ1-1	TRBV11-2	CASSLPRTGGDTEAFF	TGTGCCAGCAGCCTCCCCAGGACAGGGGGGGACACTGAAGCTTTCTTT
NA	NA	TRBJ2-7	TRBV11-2	CARSPTYWGYEQYF	TGTGCCAGGAGCCCTACGTACTGGGGCTACGAGCAGTACTTC
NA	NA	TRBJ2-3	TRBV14	CASSQMTGTDTQYF	TGTGCCAGCAGCCAAATGACCGGCACAGATACGCAGTATTTT
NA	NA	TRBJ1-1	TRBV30	CAWRASQNTEASF	TGTGCCTGGAGGGCCTCACAAAACACTGAAGCTTCCTTT
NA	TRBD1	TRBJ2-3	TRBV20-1	CSAGTGCQPQYF	TGCAGTGCTGGGACAGGGTGTCAGCCCCAGTATTTT
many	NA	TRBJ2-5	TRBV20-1	CSASGGGGEETQYF	TGCAGTGCTAGCGGGGGAGGAGGGGAAGAGACCCAGTACTTC
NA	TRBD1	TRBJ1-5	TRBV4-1	CASSQDGTGNQPHHF	TGCGCCAGCAGCCAAGATGGGACAGGCAATCAGCCCCATCATTTT
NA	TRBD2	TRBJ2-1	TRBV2	CASRAQGLAYNEQFF	TGTGCCAGCAGGGCGCAGGGACTAGCCTACAATGAGCAGTTCTTC
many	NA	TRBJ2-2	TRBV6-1	CASSEQDANTGELFF	TGTGCCAGCAGTGAACAGGACGCGAACACCGGGGAGCTGTTTTTT
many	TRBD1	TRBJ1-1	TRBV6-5	CASGPRDRVGEAFF	TGTGCCAGCGGCCCCCGGGACAGGGTTGGTGAAGCTTTCTTT
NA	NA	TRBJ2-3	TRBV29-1	CSTWDNTDTQYF	TGCAGCACCTGGGACAACACAGATACGCAGTATTTT
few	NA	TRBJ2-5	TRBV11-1	CASSLGHQETQYF	TGTGCCAGCAGCTTAGGCCACCAAGAGACCCAGTACTTC
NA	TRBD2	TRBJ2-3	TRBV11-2	CASSSTTSGKPDTQYF	TGTGCCAGCAGCTCAACGACTAGCGGGAAGCCAGATACGCAGTATTTT
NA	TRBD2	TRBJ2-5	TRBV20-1	CIARLAGVLWYQETQYF	TGCATTGCGAGACTAGCGGGAGTACTTTGGTACCAAGAGACCCAGTACTTC
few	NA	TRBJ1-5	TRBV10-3	CAIRPSRDQPQHF	TGTGCCATCAGGCCGAGTCGGGATCAGCCCCAGCATTTT
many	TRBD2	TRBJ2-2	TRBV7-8	CASSSRDYNTGELFF	TGTGCCAGCAGCTCCCGGGACTACAACACCGGGGAGCTGTTTTTT